The subject of this entry is one T cell receptor beta chain. Amplification from RNA transcripts yielded the TCR beta CDR3 regions. An initial RT-PCR round employing HTBI primers preceded a second-round multiplex PCR. TCRdb re-analysed the multiplex PCR reads in MiXCR, keeping a single row per CDR3 protein. The repertoire holds about 48,000 distinct CDR3 sequences, with 50% as singletons. The V and J ends lost 2 bases and 1 base respectively, with 11 bases between them. Germline assignment: CDR1 MNHEY and CDR2 SVGEGT. The CDR3 totals 15 residues. The data originate from a study of Graves' ophthalmopathy and Graves' hyperthyroidism.

The receptor was derived from an adult man with Graves' ophthalmopathy. The sequenced sample was peripheral blood. The chain carries TRBV6-2 or TRBV6-3 and TRBJ2-5; the D gene could be TRBD1 or TRBD2 (5 bases each). CDR3 DNA sequence: TGTGCCAGCAGTTACGTGTCCGGGACCCAAGAGACCCAGTACTTC. Translation gives CASSYVSGTQETQYF.